Listed below are T cell receptor beta chains from one sample, sequenced in a study of long-term antiretroviral therapy in people with HIV. The repertoire was sequenced with immunoSEQ multiplex PCR; TCRdb's copy has only in-frame clones and lacks some. This sample has around 21,000 clones; more than 75% occur once, and the top ten carry 6.5% to 10%. The specimen was unsorted PBMCs, collected 0.2 years before starting antiretroviral therapy. The receptor source for this set is a young man with HIV. The CDR3 runs from the conserved cysteine through the conserved F or W. D genes are given only for firm matches. Not all rows give a size; the values are once, few, many and, for expanded clones, a class.

>19|-|TRBJ1-3|-|TRBV4-1
CASSQVRGVRILSGNTIYF
TGCGCCAGCAGCCAAGTGAGGGGGGTCAGGATCCTCTCTGGAAACACCATATATTTT
>15|TRBD1|TRBJ2-5|-|TRBV5-1
CASSLMAGGKETQYF
TGCGCCAGCAGCTTGATGGCAGGGGGCAAAGAGACCCAGTACTTC
>13|-|TRBJ1-2|-|TRBV7-2
CASSPRGGDGYTF
TGTGCCAGCAGCCCCCGAGGGGGAGATGGCTACACCTTC
>14|TRBD2|TRBJ2-3|once|TRBV6-1
CASTSRGGSDTQYF
TGTGCCAGCACGTCCCGCGGGGGATCAGATACGCAGTATTTT
>11|-|TRBJ1-1|-|TRBV20-1
CSVTFGTEAFF
TGCAGTGTAACTTTCGGCACTGAAGCTTTCTTT
>14|TRBD1|TRBJ2-7|-|TRBV5-6
CASSYRGRIPEQYF
TGTGCCAGCAGCTACAGGGGTAGGATTCCCGAGCAGTACTTC
>15|TRBD1|TRBJ1-2|-|TRBV5-4
CASSWDRGTNYGYTF
TGTGCCAGCAGTTGGGACAGGGGTACAAACTATGGCTACACCTTC
>14|-|TRBJ1-1|-|TRBV4-1
CASSQVEGWTEAFF
TGCGCCAGCAGCCAAGTGGAGGGGTGGACTGAAGCTTTCTTT
>12|-|TRBJ1-2|once|TRBV6-6
CASMAVNYGYTF
TGTGCCAGCATGGCAGTTAACTATGGCTACACCTTC
>11|-|TRBJ2-1|-|TRBV25-1
CASRHYNEQFF
TGTGCCAGCAGACATTACAATGAGCAGTTCTTC
>13|-|TRBJ1-1|few|TRBV30
CAWRLGGNTEAFF
TGTGCCTGGCGGTTGGGGGGGAACACTGAAGCTTTCTTT
>16|-|TRBJ1-1|-|TRBV7-2
CASSLGIVGQALEAFF
TGTGCCAGCAGCTTAGGAATTGTGGGGCAGGCGCTGGAAGCTTTCTTT
>14|-|TRBJ2-4|-|TRBV27
CASKPGALANIQYF
TGTGCCAGCAAGCCGGGAGCGCTAGCAAACATTCAGTACTTC
>14|TRBD1|TRBJ2-1|once|TRBV6-1
CATLDRPSYNEQFF
TGTGCCACCCTGGACAGGCCATCCTACAATGAGCAGTTCTTC
>12|-|TRBJ2-3|-|TRBV18
CASSPRADTQYF
TGTGCCAGCTCACCACGGGCAGATACGCAGTATTTT